Listed here is a single TCR beta chain. Antigen: not known. In this CDR3 the conserved last residue, phenylalanine or tryptophan, is missing, so a read error is likely. The limits of the CDR3 on the DNA are not certain, so only TCRdb's listed CDR3 is given. The record originates from a study of breast tumors, draining lymph nodes, adjacent tissues. Overall study findings and caveats: The data were judged consistent with most tumor T cells coming from lymph node and expanding in tumor.

The CDR3 has 12 amino acids, counting both end residues. Germline loops: CDR1 DFQATT, CDR2 SNEGSKA (reference sequence). TCRdb independently ran MiXCR on the multiplex PCR reads; one entry per CDR3 protein. The sample lists 200,000 to 250,000 distinct CDR3 sequences; less than 40% were seen once. The lymph nodes were axillary draining lymph nodes from breast cancer patients. The genes are TRBV20-1 and TRBJ1-2; the table assigns TRBD1, which was not confirmed against the DNA. The sample taken for sequencing was axillary lymph node tissue. This clonotype was obtained from a female donor with breast cancer. Some clones in this sample may be carry-over from other donors' samples. The chain's CDR3 is CSARETGQGSTL.